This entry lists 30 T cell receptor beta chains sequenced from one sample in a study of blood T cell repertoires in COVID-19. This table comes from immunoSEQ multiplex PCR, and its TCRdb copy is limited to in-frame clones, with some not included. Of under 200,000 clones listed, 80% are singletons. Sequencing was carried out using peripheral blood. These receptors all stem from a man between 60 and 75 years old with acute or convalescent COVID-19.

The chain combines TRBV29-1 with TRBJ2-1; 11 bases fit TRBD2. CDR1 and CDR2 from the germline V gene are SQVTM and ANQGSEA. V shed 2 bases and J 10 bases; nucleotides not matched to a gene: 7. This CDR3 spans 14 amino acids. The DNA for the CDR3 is TGCAGCGTTGAAATGGCTAGCGGGAGGTCCGAGCAGTTCTTC. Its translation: CSVEMASGRSEQFF.

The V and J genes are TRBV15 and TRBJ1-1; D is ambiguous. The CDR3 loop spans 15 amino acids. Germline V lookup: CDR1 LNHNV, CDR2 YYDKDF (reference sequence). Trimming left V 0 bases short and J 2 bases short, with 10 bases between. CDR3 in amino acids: CATSRDLQPNTEAFF. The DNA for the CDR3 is TGTGCCACCAGCAGAGATTTACAGCCAAACACTGAAGCTTTCTTT.

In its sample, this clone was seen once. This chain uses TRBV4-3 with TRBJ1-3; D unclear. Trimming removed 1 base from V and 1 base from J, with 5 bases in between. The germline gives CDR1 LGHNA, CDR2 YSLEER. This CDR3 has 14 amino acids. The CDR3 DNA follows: TGCGCCAGCAGCCAAGCGGGATCTGGAAACACCATATATTTT. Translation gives CASSQAGSGNTIYF.

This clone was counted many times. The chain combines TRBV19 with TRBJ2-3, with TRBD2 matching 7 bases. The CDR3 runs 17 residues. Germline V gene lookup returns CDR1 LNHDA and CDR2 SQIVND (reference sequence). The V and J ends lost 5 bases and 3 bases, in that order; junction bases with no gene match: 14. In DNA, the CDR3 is TGTGCCAGTAGTCCTACCCTGGCGGGGGTACTTACAGATACGCAGTATTTT. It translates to CASSPTLAGVLTDTQYF.

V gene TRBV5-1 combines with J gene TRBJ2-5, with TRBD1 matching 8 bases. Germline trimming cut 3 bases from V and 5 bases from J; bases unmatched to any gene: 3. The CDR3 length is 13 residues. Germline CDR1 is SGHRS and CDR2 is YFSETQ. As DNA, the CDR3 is TGCGCCAGCAGCTCAGGGGGCGGGGAGACCCAGTACTTC. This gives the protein CASSSGGGETQYF.

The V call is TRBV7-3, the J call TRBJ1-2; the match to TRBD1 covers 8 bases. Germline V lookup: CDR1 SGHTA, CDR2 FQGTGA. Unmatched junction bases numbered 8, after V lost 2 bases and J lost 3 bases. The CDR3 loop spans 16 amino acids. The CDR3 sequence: CASSLGGPTGDYGYTF. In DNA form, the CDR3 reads TGTGCCAGCAGCTTAGGGGGGCCGACAGGGGACTATGGCTACACCTTC. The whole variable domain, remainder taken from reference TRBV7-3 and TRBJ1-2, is GAGVSQTPSNKVTEKGKYVELRCDPISGHTALYWYRQSLGQGPEFLIYFQGTGAADDSGLPNDRFFAVRPEGSVSTLKIQRTERGDSAVYLCASSLGGPTGDYGYTFGSGTRLTVV.

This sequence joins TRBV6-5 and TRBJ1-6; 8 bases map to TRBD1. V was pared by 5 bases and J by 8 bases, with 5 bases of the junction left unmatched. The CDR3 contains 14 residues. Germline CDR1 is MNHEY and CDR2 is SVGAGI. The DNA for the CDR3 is TGTGCCAGCAGTCCCCGGACAGGGTATTCACCCCTCCACTTT. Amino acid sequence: CASSPRTGYSPLHF.

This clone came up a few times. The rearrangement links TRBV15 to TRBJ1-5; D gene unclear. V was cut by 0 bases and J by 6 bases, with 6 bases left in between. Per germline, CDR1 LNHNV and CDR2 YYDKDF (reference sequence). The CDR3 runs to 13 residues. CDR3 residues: CATSRDIGQPQHF. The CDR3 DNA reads TGTGCCACCAGCAGAGATATCGGTCAGCCCCAGCATTTT.

The CDR3 coding sequence is TGTGCCAGCAGTGAAACAGCTAACTATGGCTACACCTTC. It codes for CASSETANYGYTF. The chain has TRBV6-1 and TRBJ1-2; D remains ambiguous. Germline V gene sequence: CDR1 MNHNS, CDR2 SASEGT. The V gene lost 2 bases and the J gene lost 0 bases, with 4 bases spanning the gap. The CDR3 extends over 13 amino acids.

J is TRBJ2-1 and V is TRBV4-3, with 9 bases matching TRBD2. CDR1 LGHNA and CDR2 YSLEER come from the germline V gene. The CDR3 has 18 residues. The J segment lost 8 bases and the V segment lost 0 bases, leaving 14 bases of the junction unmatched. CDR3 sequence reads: CASSQETRGASGDYEQFF. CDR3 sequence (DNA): TGCGCCAGCAGCCAAGAAACGAGGGGAGCTAGCGGGGACTATGAGCAGTTCTTC.

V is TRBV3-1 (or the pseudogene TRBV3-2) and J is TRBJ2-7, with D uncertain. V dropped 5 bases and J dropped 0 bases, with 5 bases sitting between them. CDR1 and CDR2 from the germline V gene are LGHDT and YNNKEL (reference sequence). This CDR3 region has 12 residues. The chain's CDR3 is CASSYSSYEQYF. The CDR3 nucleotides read TGTGCCAGCAGCTACAGCTCCTACGAGCAGTACTTC.

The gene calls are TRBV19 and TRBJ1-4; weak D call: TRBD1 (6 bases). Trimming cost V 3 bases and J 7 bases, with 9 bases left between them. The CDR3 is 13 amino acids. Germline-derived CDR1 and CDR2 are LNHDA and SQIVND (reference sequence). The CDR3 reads CASSMQGSEKLFF. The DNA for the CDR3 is TGTGCCAGTAGTATGCAGGGGAGTGAAAAACTGTTTTTT. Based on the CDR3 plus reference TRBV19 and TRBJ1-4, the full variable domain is DGGITQSPKYLFRKEGQNVTLSCEQNLNHDAMYWYRQDPGQGLRLIYYSQIVNDFQKGDIAEGYSVSREKKESFPLTVTSAQKNPTAFYLCASSMQGSEKLFFGSGTQLSVL.

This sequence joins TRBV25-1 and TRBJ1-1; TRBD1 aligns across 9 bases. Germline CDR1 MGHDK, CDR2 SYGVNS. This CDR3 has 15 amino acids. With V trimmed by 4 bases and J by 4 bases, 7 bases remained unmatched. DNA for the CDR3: TGTGCCAGCAGTGGGAGAACAGGGGGCGGCACTGAAGCTTTCTTT. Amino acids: CASSGRTGGGTEAFF. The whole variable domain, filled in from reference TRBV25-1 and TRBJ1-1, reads EADIYQTPRYLVIGTGKKITLECSQTMGHDKMYWYQQDPGMELHLIHYSYGVNSTEKGDLSSESTVSRIRTEHFPLTLESARPSHTSQYLCASSGRTGGGTEAFFGQGTRLTVV.

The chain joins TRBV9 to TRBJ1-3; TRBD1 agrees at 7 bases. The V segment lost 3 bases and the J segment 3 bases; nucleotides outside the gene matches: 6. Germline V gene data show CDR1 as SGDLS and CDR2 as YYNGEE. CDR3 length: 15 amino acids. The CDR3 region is CASSAQGVVGNTIYF. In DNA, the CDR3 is TGTGCCAGCAGCGCGCAGGGGGTGGTTGGAAACACCATATATTTT.

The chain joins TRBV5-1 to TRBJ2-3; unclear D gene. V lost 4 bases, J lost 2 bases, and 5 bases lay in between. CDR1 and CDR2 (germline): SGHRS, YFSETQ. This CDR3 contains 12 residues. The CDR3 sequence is CASSPFTDTQYF. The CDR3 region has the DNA TGCGCCAGCAGCCCTTTCACAGATACGCAGTATTTT.

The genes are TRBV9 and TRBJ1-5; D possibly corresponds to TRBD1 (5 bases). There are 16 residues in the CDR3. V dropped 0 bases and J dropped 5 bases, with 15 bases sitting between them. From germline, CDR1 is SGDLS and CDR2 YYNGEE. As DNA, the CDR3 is TGTGCCAGCAGCGTAGGGGGTCGGGGGAAAGATCAGCCCCAGCATTTT. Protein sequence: CASSVGGRGKDQPQHF.

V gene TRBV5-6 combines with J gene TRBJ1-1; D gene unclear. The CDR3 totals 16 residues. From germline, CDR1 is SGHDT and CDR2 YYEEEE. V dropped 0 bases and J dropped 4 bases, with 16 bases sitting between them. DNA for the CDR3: TGTGCCAGCAGCTTGGTTCGGGGAACTATGGGCACTGAAGCTTTCTTT. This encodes CASSLVRGTMGTEAFF.

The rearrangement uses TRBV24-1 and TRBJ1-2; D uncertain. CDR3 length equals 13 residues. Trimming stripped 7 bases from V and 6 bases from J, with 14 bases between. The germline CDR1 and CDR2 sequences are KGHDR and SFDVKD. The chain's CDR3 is CATRGGALDGYTF. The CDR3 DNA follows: TGTGCCACCAGGGGAGGAGCGTTGGATGGCTACACCTTC.

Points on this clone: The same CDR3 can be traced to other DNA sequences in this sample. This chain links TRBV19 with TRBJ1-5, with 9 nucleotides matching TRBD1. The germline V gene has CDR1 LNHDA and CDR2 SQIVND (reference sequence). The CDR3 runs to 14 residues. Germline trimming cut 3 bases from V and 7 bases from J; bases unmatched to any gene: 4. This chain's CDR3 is CASSMADRGQPQHF. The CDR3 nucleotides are TGTGCCAGTAGTATGGCGGACAGGGGCCAGCCCCAGCATTTT. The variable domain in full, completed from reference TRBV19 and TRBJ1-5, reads DGGITQSPKYLFRKEGQNVTLSCEQNLNHDAMYWYRQDPGQGLRLIYYSQIVNDFQKGDIAEGYSVSREKKESFPLTVTSAQKNPTAFYLCASSMADRGQPQHFGDGTRLSIL.

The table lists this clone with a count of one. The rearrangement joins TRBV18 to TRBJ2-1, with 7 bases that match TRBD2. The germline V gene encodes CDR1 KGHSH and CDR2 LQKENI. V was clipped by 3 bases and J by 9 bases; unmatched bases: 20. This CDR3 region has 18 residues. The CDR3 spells CASSPFSQRDIQVGEQFF. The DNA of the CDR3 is TGTGCCAGCTCACCGTTTTCCCAGCGGGATATACAGGTCGGTGAGCAGTTCTTC. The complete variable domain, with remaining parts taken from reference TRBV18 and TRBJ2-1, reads NAGVMQNPRHLVRRRGQEARLRCSPMKGHSHVYWYRQLPEEGLKFMVYLQKENIIDESGMPKERFSAEFPKEGPSILRIQQVVRGDSAAYFCASSPFSQRDIQVGEQFFGPGTRLTVL.

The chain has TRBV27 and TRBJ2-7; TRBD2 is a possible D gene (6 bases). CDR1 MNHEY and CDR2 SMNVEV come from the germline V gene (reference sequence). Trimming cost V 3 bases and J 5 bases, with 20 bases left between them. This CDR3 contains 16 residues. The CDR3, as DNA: TGTGCCAGCAGTTTTTCCCTAGCGTTCGGAGCCCACGAGCAGTACTTC. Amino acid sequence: CASSFSLAFGAHEQYF.

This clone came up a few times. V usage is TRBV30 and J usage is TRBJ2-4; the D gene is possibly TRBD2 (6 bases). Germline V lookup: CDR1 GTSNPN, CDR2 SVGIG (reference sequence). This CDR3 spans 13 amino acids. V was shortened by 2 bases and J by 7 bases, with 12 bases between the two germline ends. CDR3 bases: TGTGCCTGGAGTACAGGCCGGGGGAACATTCAGTACTTC. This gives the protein CAWSTGRGNIQYF.

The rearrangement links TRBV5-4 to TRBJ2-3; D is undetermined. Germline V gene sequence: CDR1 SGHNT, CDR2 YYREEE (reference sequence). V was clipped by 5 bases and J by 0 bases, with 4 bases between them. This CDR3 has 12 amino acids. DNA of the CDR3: TGTGCCAGCAGTCCTAGCACAGATACGCAGTATTTT. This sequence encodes CASSPSTDTQYF.

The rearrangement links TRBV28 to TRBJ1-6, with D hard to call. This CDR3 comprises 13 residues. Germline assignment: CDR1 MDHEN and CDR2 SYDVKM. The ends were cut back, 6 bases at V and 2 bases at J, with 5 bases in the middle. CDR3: CASSTPYNSPLHF. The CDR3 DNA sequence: TGTGCCAGCAGCACACCCTATAATTCACCCCTCCACTTT.

This CDR3 is CASSQESGGAQVQPQHF. DNA for the CDR3: TGTGCCAGCAGCCAAGAGAGCGGGGGGGCTCAGGTTCAGCCCCAGCATTTT. This rearrangement joins TRBV7-6 to TRBJ1-5; D is perhaps TRBD1 (6 bases). CDR1 SGHVS and CDR2 FNYEAQ come from the germline V gene. Trimming removed 5 bases from V and 6 bases from J, with 23 bases in between. The length of the CDR3 is 17 residues.

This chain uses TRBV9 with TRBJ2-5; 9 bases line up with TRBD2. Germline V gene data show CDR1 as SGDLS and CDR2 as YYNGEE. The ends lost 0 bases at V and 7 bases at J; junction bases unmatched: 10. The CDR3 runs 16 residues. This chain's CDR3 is CASSVGSGGPLGTQYF. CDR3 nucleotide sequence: TGTGCCAGCAGCGTAGGTAGCGGGGGCCCCTTGGGGACCCAGTACTTC.

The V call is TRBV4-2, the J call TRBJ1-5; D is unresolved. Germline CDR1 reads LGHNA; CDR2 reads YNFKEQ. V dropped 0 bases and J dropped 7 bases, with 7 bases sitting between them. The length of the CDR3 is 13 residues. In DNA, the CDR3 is TGTGCCAGCAGCCAAGATCTTATACAGCCCCAGCATTTT. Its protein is CASSQDLIQPQHF.

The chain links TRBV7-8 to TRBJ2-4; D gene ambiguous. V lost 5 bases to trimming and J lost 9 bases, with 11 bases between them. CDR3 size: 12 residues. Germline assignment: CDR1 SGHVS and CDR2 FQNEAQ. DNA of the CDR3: TGTGCCAGCAGCCCCGACATGGGCATTCAGTACTTC. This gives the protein CASSPDMGIQYF.

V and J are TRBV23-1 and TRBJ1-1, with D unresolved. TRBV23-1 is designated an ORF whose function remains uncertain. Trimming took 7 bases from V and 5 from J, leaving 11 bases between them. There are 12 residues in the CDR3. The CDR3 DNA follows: TGCGCCAGCACACAATGGGAGACTGAAGCTTTCTTT. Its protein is CASTQWETEAFF.

The CDR3 region has the DNA TGTGCCAGTAGTATCACAGATTCTCAGCCCCAGCATTTT. This translates into CASSITDSQPQHF. This chain joins TRBV19 and TRBJ1-5; D gene unclear. Germline CDR1 and CDR2: LNHDA and SQIVND (reference sequence). V gave up 3 bases and J gave up 6 bases, with 9 bases separating them. This CDR3 has 13 residues. The whole variable domain, filled in from reference TRBV19 and TRBJ1-5, reads DGGITQSPKYLFRKEGQNVTLSCEQNLNHDAMYWYRQDPGQGLRLIYYSQIVNDFQKGDIAEGYSVSREKKESFPLTVTSAQKNPTAFYLCASSITDSQPQHFGDGTRLSIL.